This T cell receptor (beta chain) is drawn from a study of shared clonotypes between healthy human individuals. Some clones are missing from TCRdb's copy, which holds only in-frame ones; the method was immunoSEQ multiplex PCR. The profile shows a few hundred thousand clones, around 77% of them singletons. The ends were cut back, 1 base at V and 5 bases at J, with 8 bases in the middle. CDR1 is SEHNR and CDR2 is FQNEAQ in the germline V gene (reference sequence). This CDR3 region has 13 residues. This clonotype was obtained from a woman in her 40s in good health. Some clones in this sample may be carry-over from other donors' samples. Sequencing was carried out using PBMCs. The chain carries TRBV7-9 and TRBJ2-5; D uncertain. CDR3 in DNA: TGTGCCAGCAGCTTAGTAGACTCGGAGACCCAGTACTTC. The encoded protein is CASSLVDSETQYF.